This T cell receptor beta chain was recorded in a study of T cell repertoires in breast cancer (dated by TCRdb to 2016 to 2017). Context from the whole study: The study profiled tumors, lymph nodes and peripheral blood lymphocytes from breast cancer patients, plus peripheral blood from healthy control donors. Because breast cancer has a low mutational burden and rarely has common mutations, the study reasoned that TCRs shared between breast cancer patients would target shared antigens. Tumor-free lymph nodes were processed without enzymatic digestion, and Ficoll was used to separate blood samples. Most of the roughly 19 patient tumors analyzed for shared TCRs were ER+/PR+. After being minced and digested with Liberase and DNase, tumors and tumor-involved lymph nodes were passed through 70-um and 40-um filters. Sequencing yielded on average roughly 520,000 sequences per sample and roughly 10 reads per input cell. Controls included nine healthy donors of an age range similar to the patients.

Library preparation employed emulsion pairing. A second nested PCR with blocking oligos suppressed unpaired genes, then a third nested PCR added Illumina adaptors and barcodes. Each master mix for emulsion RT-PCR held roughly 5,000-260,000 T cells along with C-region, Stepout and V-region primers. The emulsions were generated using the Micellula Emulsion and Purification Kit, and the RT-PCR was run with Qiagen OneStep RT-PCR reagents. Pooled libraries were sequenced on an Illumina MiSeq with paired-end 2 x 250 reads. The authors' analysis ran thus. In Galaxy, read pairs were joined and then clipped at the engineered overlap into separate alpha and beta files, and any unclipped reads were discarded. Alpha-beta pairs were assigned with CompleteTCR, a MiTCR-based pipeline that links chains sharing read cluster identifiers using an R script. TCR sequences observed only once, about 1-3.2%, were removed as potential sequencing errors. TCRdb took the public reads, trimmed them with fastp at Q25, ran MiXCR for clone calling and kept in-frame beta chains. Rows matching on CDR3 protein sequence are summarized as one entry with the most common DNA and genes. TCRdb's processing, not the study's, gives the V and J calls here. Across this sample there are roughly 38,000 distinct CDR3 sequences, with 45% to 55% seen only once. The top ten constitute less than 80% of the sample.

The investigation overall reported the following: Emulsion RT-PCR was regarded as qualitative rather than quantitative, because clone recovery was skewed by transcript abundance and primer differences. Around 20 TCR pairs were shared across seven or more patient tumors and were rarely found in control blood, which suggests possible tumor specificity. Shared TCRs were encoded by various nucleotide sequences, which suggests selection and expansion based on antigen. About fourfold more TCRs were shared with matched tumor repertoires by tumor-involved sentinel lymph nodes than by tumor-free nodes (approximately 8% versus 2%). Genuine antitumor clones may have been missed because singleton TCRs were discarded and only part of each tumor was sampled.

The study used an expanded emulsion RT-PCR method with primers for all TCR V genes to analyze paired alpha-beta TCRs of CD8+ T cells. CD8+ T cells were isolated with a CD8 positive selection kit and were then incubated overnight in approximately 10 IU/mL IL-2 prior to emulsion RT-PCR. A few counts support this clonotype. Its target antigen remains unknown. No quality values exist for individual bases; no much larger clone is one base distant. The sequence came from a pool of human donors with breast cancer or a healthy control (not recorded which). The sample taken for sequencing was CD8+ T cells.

The CDR3 loop reads CASSGQGTSNQPQHF. The sequenced DNA: TGTGCCAGCTCCGGACAGGGTACGAGCAATCAGCCCCAGCATTTT. Recombination joined TRBV7-9 with TRBJ1-5; TRBD1 matches 8 bases in the middle. At the junction V is shortened by 8 bases and J by 1 base; bases outside the gene matches: 7. The CDR1 and CDR2 encoded by the germline V gene (reference sequence) are SEHNR and FQNEAQ. The CDR3 starts with the cysteine, ends with the phenylalanine, and has 15 residues. Of the read, only the CDR3 DNA is kept; its 45 bases are in frame from base 1.